A single sample gave rise to the 28 T cell receptor beta chains below, sequenced in a study of OX40 agonist ivuxolimab in advanced cancers. Profiled with immunoSEQ multiplex PCR; TCRdb holds only in-frame clones, not every one. The table lists tens of thousands of clones, 83% of them singletons. This sample comprised CD4+ or CD8+ T cells sorted from blood, obtained in a trial of the OX40 agonist ivuxolimab. All receptors derive from an adult with an advanced solid tumor such as melanoma, head and neck, liver or kidney cancer.

The rearrangement uses TRBV5-6 and TRBJ2-7; 8 bases agree with TRBD1. The CDR3 consists of 16 residues. The germline V gene has CDR1 SGHDT and CDR2 YYEEEE. J gave up 1 base and V 3 bases, and 9 bases lay outside the gene matches. The CDR3 protein is CASSSTGAMPSYEQYF. The CDR3 DNA follows: TGTGCCAGCAGCTCGACAGGGGCGATGCCTTCCTACGAGCAGTACTTC.

This sequence joins TRBV19 and TRBJ1-1; TRBD1 matches 8 bases. Germline CDR1 reads LNHDA; CDR2 reads SQIVND (reference sequence). The CDR3 length is 15 residues. Unmatched junction bases numbered 10, after V lost 5 bases and J lost 5 bases. The CDR3 DNA reads as TGTGCCAGTAGTGTCTCCTCAGGGGGCTTAACTGAAGCTTTCTTT. The encoded protein is CASSVSSGGLTEAFF.

The V and J genes are TRBV10-2 and TRBJ1-5; possible D gene TRBD1, 5 bases. The CDR3 runs to 15 residues. Germline-derived CDR1 and CDR2 are WSHSY and SAAADI. Trimming cost V 6 bases and J 7 bases, with 19 bases left between them. The CDR3 protein is CASRAGTTAWQPQHF. The CDR3, as DNA: TGCGCCAGCAGGGCCGGGACTACCGCCTGGCAGCCCCAGCATTTT.

This clone was seen once. This chain uses TRBV5-4 with TRBJ1-4, with D hard to call. The CDR3 sequence is 13 residues long. CDR1 is SGHNT and CDR2 is YYREEE in the germline V gene (reference sequence). V was clipped by 3 bases and J by 7 bases, with 10 bases between them. The CDR3 bases are TGTGCCAGCAGCTATAAGGGAGGTGAAAAACTGTTTTTT. This gives the protein CASSYKGGEKLFF.

The chain uses TRBV4-1 and TRBJ1-1, with no clear D. Germline CDR1 reads MGHRA; CDR2 reads YSYEKL. V shed 7 bases and J shed 5 bases, with 17 bases lying between them. This CDR3 contains 14 residues. For the CDR3, the DNA is TGCGCCAGCACCCCGGTGCAGGCGACAACTGAAGCTTTCTTT. Its translation: CASTPVQATTEAFF.

The gene calls are TRBV16 and TRBJ1-1; tentative D call: TRBD1 (5 bases). The CDR3 is 14 residues long. V dropped 1 base and J dropped 4 bases, with 10 bases sitting between them. CDR1 KGHSY and CDR2 FQNENV come from the germline V gene. The CDR3 DNA sequence: TGTGCCAGCAGCCAATACCCGGGGCGCACTGAAGCTTTCTTT. Its translation: CASSQYPGRTEAFF.

The rearrangement links TRBV2 to TRBJ1-6; tentative D call: TRBD1 (5 bases). Per the germline V gene, CDR1 is SNHLY and CDR2 is FYNNEI. CDR3 size: 16 residues. Between the trimmed V and J ends, which lost 4 bases and 6 bases, there was a span of 16 bases. As DNA, the CDR3 is TGTGCCAGCAGTGTCCCTGGAGGGGCGCTTAATTCACCCCTCCACTTT. It is translated as CASSVPGGALNSPLHF.

The rearrangement joins TRBV4-2 to TRBJ2-1; perhaps D is TRBD1 or TRBD2 (5 bases each). Trimming removed 2 bases from V and 5 bases from J, with 10 bases in between. The CDR3 consists of 14 residues. Per the germline V gene, CDR1 is LGHNA and CDR2 is YNFKEQ. DNA of the CDR3: TGTGCCAGCAGCCAAACGGGGCAACACAATGAGCAGTTCTTC. This gives the protein CASSQTGQHNEQFF.

The chain carries TRBV7-6 and TRBJ2-1; D possibly matches TRBD1 or TRBD2 (6 bases each). Trimming pared 0 bases from V and 4 bases from J, leaving 13 bases between. The germline V gene encodes CDR1 SGHVS and CDR2 FNYEAQ. The CDR3 spans 16 residues. CDR3 region: CASSLAGASAYNEQFF. The DNA of the CDR3 is TGTGCCAGCAGCTTAGCGGGGGCTAGCGCGTACAATGAGCAGTTCTTC.

This clone appeared a single time. The chain employs TRBV30 and TRBJ1-4, with TRBD1 as a possible D gene (6 bases). Trimming took 4 bases from V and 7 from J, leaving 16 bases between them. CDR1 and CDR2 from the germline V gene are GTSNPN and SVGIG (reference sequence). The CDR3 has 14 residues. The CDR3 reads CAWTRPGGGEKLFF. DNA of the CDR3: TGTGCCTGGACCCGCCCGGGGGGCGGTGAAAAACTGTTTTTT.

The chain links TRBV6-5 to TRBJ1-2, with a tentative D call TRBD1 (6 bases). CDR1 and CDR2 (germline): MNHEY, SVGAGI. Trimming shortened V by 7 bases and J by 3 bases, and 18 bases separated the two germline ends. The CDR3 runs 15 residues. As DNA, the CDR3 is TGTGCCAGCAAATCGACAGGCGAAGAACACTATGGCTACACCTTC. Protein sequence: CASKSTGEEHYGYTF.

This chain links TRBV28 with TRBJ1-5; D is unclear. The germline CDR1 and CDR2 sequences are MDHEN and SYDVKM. This CDR3 has 14 amino acids. The V and J ends lost 3 bases and 0 bases respectively, with 6 bases between them. CDR3 sequence: CASSFGGSNQPQHF. In nucleotides, the CDR3 is TGTGCCAGCAGTTTCGGCGGTAGCAATCAGCCCCAGCATTTT.

This chain uses TRBV27 with TRBJ2-2; possibly TRBD2 for D (5 bases). This CDR3 spans 16 amino acids. Trimming took 3 bases from V and 6 from J, leaving 17 bases between them. Germline V lookup: CDR1 MNHEY, CDR2 SMNVEV (reference sequence). The CDR3 region is CASSFQKTWRSGELFF. For the CDR3, the DNA is TGTGCCAGCAGTTTTCAAAAAACCTGGAGGTCCGGGGAGCTGTTTTTT.

This chain joins TRBV7-2 and TRBJ2-5; D not certain. The CDR3 has 11 amino acids. Trimming cost V 6 bases and J 2 bases, with 4 bases left between them. Germline V lookup: CDR1 SGHTA, CDR2 FQGNSA. The CDR3 bases are TGTGCCAGCAGATTTCAAGAGACCCAGTACTTC. Protein sequence: CASRFQETQYF.

This clone was found a few times. V usage is TRBV28 and J usage is TRBJ2-2, with 11 nucleotides matching TRBD2. V lost 5 bases, J lost 4 bases, and 6 bases stayed unmatched. CDR1 is MDHEN, CDR2 SYDVKM, per germline. This CDR3 region has 16 residues. CDR3 amino acids: CASSPVAGGRTGELFF. In nucleotides, the CDR3 is TGTGCCAGCAGTCCCGTAGCGGGAGGGCGCACCGGGGAGCTGTTTTTT.

This clone was counted once. The chain employs TRBV15 and TRBJ2-3; the match to TRBD2 covers 8 bases. The J segment lost 1 base and the V segment lost 2 bases, leaving 2 bases of the junction unmatched. Germline V gives CDR1 LNHNV, CDR2 YYDKDF (reference sequence). The CDR3 contains 15 residues. This CDR3 reads CATSRRAGGTDTQYF. In DNA, the CDR3 is TGTGCCACCAGCAGAAGAGCGGGAGGCACAGATACGCAGTATTTT.

This clone was detected only a few times. This sequence joins TRBV15 and TRBJ1-1; D is uncertain. The V and J ends lost 1 base and 6 bases respectively, with 6 bases between them. The CDR3 loop spans 12 amino acids. Germline V gives CDR1 LNHNV, CDR2 YYDKDF (reference sequence). For the CDR3, the DNA is TGTGCCACCAGCAGAGTATCCTCTGAAGCTTTCTTT. As protein: CATSRVSSEAFF. The full variable domain, completed using reference TRBV15 and TRBJ1-1, is DAMVIQNPRYQVTQFGKPVTLSCSQTLNHNVMYWYQQKSSQAPKLLFHYYDKDFNNEADTPDNFQSRRPNTSFCFLDIRSPGLGDTAMYLCATSRVSSEAFFGQGTRLTVV.

CDR3 DNA: TGTGCCAGCAGTTTCAGTCAGGAGGGGGCTACCCCCGCAGGTCAGCCCCAGCATTTT. Its protein product is CASSFSQEGATPAGQPQHF. The chain has TRBV28 and TRBJ1-5, with TRBD1 matching over 7 bases. V lost 3 bases, J lost 6 bases, and 20 bases stayed unmatched. Germline CDR1 reads MDHEN; CDR2 reads SYDVKM. This CDR3 contains 19 residues. Supplemented by reference TRBV28 and TRBJ1-5, the full variable domain reads DVKVTQSSRYLVKRTGEKVFLECVQDMDHENMFWYRQDPGLGLRLIYFSYDVKMKEKGDIPEGYSVSREKKERFSLILESASTNQTSMYLCASSFSQEGATPAGQPQHFGDGTRLSIL.

This CDR3 is CASSLSEWGAEQFF. The CDR3, as DNA: TGTGCCAGCAGTTTATCGGAGTGGGGAGCTGAGCAGTTCTTC. The rearrangement links TRBV27 to TRBJ2-1, with a possible D match to TRBD2 (5 bases). This CDR3 region has 14 residues. The germline V and J ends were trimmed by 0 bases and 9 bases, with 12 bases remaining between them. In germline, CDR1 is MNHEY, CDR2 SMNVEV (reference sequence).

The V gene is TRBV10-3, the J gene TRBJ1-2; D ambiguous. Trimming cost V 2 bases and J 5 bases, with 6 bases left between them. The CDR3 consists of 12 residues. CDR1 and CDR2 (germline): ENHRY, SYGVKD. The DNA for the CDR3 is TGTGCCATCAGTGAGGGCGGATATGGCTACACCTTC. This codes for CAISEGGYGYTF.

Comments on this clone: This CDR3 is also generated by other DNA sequences in the sample. V gene TRBV2 combines with J gene TRBJ2-7; 7 bases agree with TRBD2. Germline assignment: CDR1 SNHLY and CDR2 FYNNEI. CDR3 length: 14 amino acids. V lost 5 bases to trimming and J lost 2 bases; unmatched junction nucleotides: 6. The CDR3 region is CASSTGTKTYEQYF. The CDR3, as DNA: TGTGCCAGCAGTACTGGGACTAAAACCTACGAGCAGTACTTC.

The chain links TRBV6-5 to TRBJ1-5; no firm D call. The germline gives CDR1 MNHEY, CDR2 SVGAGI. V lost 5 bases and J 11 bases, leaving 16 bases between the germline ends. This CDR3 has 13 residues. The CDR3, as DNA: TGTGCCAGCAGTGAAGTTAGCCTGGGGTCCCAGCATTTT. Translation gives CASSEVSLGSQHF.

The rearrangement links TRBV30 to TRBJ1-6; no clear D. With 5 bases removed from V and 7 bases from J, the gap between germline ends came to 12 bases. Germline-derived CDR1 and CDR2 are GTSNPN and SVGIG (reference sequence). The CDR3 consists of 13 residues. The CDR3 loop reads CAWGRTENSPLHF. The DNA for the CDR3 is TGTGCCTGGGGGAGGACGGAGAATTCACCCCTCCACTTT.

V gene TRBV11-2 combines with J gene TRBJ1-2; 7 bases align to TRBD1. The V segment lost 3 bases and the J segment 2 bases; nucleotides outside the gene matches: 6. The CDR3 is 15 amino acids. Germline V lookup: CDR1 SGHAT, CDR2 FQNNGV. The CDR3 spells CASSFMGQSNYGYTF. Here the CDR3 DNA reads TGTGCCAGCAGCTTTATGGGACAGAGCAACTATGGCTACACCTTC.

This clone occurred a few times. The rearrangement joins TRBV18 to TRBJ2-3; 10 bases match TRBD1. The CDR3 runs 16 residues. Germline-derived CDR1 and CDR2 are KGHSH and LQKENI. V trimming: 4 bases; J trimming: 2 bases; junction bases outside the gene matches: 6. As DNA, the CDR3 is TGTGCCAGCTCACGAGCCGGACAGGGGGACACAGATACGCAGTATTTT. Translation gives CASSRAGQGDTDTQYF. Together with reference TRBV18 and TRBJ2-3, the CDR3 gives the full variable domain: NAGVMQNPRHLVRRRGQEARLRCSPMKGHSHVYWYRQLPEEGLKFMVYLQKENIIDESGMPKERFSAEFPKEGPSILRIQQVVRGDSAAYFCASSRAGQGDTDTQYFGPGTRLTVL.

This chain uses TRBV19 with TRBJ1-4; 9 bases match TRBD1. The CDR3 consists of 14 residues. V gave up 6 bases and J gave up 7 bases; unmatched junction bases: 6. Germline V gene data show CDR1 as LNHDA and CDR2 as SQIVND (reference sequence). This CDR3 is CASRAGTGREKLFF. The CDR3 region has the DNA TGTGCCAGTAGGGCCGGGACAGGGCGTGAAAAACTGTTTTTT.

V and J are TRBV2 and TRBJ2-3, with D unclear. The CDR3 spans 15 residues. The V and J ends lost 3 bases and 3 bases respectively, with 13 bases between them. Per the germline V gene, CDR1 is SNHLY and CDR2 is FYNNEI. The CDR3 sequence is CASSDGRLVTDTQYF. CDR3 DNA: TGTGCCAGCAGTGATGGCCGGCTGGTAACAGATACGCAGTATTTT. Full variable domain (rest looked up from reference TRBV2 and TRBJ2-3): EPEVTQTPSHQVTQMGQEVILRCVPISNHLYFYWYRQILGQKVEFLVSFYNNEISEKSEIFDDQFSVERPDGSNFTLKIRSTKLEDSAMYFCASSDGRLVTDTQYFGPGTRLTVL.

V gene TRBV5-1 combines with J gene TRBJ2-3; 7 bases are shared with TRBD2. There are 17 residues in the CDR3. V shed 0 bases and J 6 bases; nucleotides not matched to a gene: 13. Germline values: CDR1 SGHRS, CDR2 YFSETQ. CDR3 sequence: CASSLDRWGGREDTQYF. CDR3 coding DNA: TGCGCCAGCAGCTTGGACCGATGGGGCGGGAGAGAGGATACGCAGTATTTT.